This TCR beta chain appears in the sequencing data of a study of technical replicates of blood from a few donors. Some clones are missing from TCRdb's copy, which holds only in-frame ones; the method was immunoSEQ multiplex PCR. The sample includes around 79,000 clones, more than 85% seen only once; the top ten take about 0.4%. J lost 6 bases, V lost 8 bases, and 10 bases had no gene match. Germline CDR1 MGHDK, CDR2 SYGVNS. CDR3 size: 14 residues. The chain recombines TRBV25-1 with TRBJ2-7, with 10 bases lining up with TRBD1. Sequenced material: T cells isolated from PBMCs. This TCR came from a human donor in good health. Some clones in this sample may be carry-over from other donors' samples. CDR3 in DNA: TGTGCCAGCGGGGAGGACAGGGGGTCGGTCGAGCAGTACTTC. As protein: CASGEDRGSVEQYF.